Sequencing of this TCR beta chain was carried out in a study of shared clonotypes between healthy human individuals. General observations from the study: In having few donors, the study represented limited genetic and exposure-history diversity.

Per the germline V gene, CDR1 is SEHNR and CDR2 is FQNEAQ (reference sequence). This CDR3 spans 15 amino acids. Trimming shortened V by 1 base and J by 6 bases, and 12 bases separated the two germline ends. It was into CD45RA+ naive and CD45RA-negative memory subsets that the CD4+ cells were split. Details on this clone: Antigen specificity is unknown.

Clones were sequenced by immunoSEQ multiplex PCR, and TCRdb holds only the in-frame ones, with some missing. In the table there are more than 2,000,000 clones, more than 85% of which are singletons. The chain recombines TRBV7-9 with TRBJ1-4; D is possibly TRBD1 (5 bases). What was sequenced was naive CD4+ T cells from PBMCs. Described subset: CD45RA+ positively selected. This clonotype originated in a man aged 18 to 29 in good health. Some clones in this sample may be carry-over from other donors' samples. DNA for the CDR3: TGTGCCAGCAGCTTAGAGACGGGGCGGGATGAAAAACTGTTTTTT. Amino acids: CASSLETGRDEKLFF.